One T cell receptor (beta chain) is described in this entry. Its cognate antigen has yet to be identified. No base quality values were provided; no much bigger clone lies one nucleotide off. The data derive from a study of early T cells in non-severe SARS-CoV-2 infection (dated by TCRdb to the early 2020s). As for the study more broadly: Because TCR sequencing relied on bulk RNA taken from unsorted whole blood, pairing of alpha and beta chains was not possible. Paper-wide results and their limitations: VDJdb matching was skewed toward anti-spike CD8 responses, so virus-specific expansions were likely underestimated and private and CD4 specificities were missed.

Trimming costs V 6 bases and J 3 bases, and their ends lie 11 bases apart. CDR3 length: 12 amino acids, cysteine to phenylalanine. Of all the DNA, just the CDR3 is kept, 36 bases in frame from base 1. The CDR1 and CDR2 encoded by the germline V gene are SQVTM and ANQGSEA. The study was a case-control design nested within a healthcare worker cohort in London, UK, with weekly nasopharyngeal swab PCR tests and blood sampling. Healthcare workers were recruited between 23 and 31 March 2020, during the week of the UK lockdown, and were followed weekly for up to roughly 15 weeks. Library construction relied on 5' RACE. Sequencing took place on a NextSeq 500. In the TCR library protocol, unique molecular identifiers were attached to individual cDNA molecules to correct for PCR bias and sequencing error. Both TCR alpha and beta chains were sequenced, and tight co-correlation was observed between alpha and beta sequence abundances in each sample. For the original study's pipeline: Decombinator V4 was used to annotate TCR sequences for V gene, J gene and CDR3. Expanded TCRs were defined as changing significantly between any two time points under a Poisson model with p below 0.0001. Abundances of TCRs were expressed as counts per million after normalisation to the total number of TCRs sequenced in each sample. TRAV1-2 paired with TRAJ12, TRAJ20 or TRAJ33 defined MAIT TCRs, while TRAV10 paired with TRAJ18 defined iNKT TCRs. VDJdb, accessed 1 November 2021, was searched for CMV, EBV and SARS-CoV-2 annotated TCRs, excluding TCRs annotated for multiple antigens. Clones were called with MiXCR by TCRdb after fastp trimmed the public reads at Q25, and only in-frame beta chains were retained. A single entry per CDR3 protein holds the most common genes and DNA from its merged rows. These V and J calls rely on TCRdb rather than the paper's analysis. The sample has tens of thousands of distinct CDR3 sequences on record, 9% to 15% of them singletons. The ten top clones hold around 4% of the sample.

The receptor's source is an adult who was a healthcare worker with PCR-confirmed SARS-CoV-2 infection or an uninfected control (not recorded which). Sequenced: whole blood. The V gene is TRBV29-1 and the J gene is TRBJ1-1, with the D gene uncertain. CDR3 sequence: CSVADGDTEAFF. The DNA is as follows: TGCAGCGTAGCGGACGGGGACACTGAAGCTTTCTTT.